The clone carrying this T cell receptor (beta chain) was detected ten times or more. The V gene lost 4 bases and the J gene lost 6 bases, with 12 bases spanning the gap. The CDR3 contains 13 residues. Germline V gene data show CDR1 as SGHRS and CDR2 as YFSETQ. TCRdb itself ran the RT-PCR reads through MiXCR, one entry per CDR3 protein. The sample lists about 680,000 distinct CDR3 sequences, around 14% occurring once. The sequence came from a female donor in good health, serving as a healthy control. Sequencing was done on a sample of memory CD4+ T cells from blood. The chain links TRBV5-1 to TRBJ2-3; D gene unclear. CDR3: CASSLPNEDTQYF. The CDR3 DNA sequence: TGCGCCAGCAGCCTTCCCAATGAGGATACGCAGTATTTT.